A selection of T cell receptor beta chains follows, all from one sample in a study of early T cells in non-severe SARS-CoV-2 infection. TCRdb re-called the 5' RACE reads with MiXCR, one entry per CDR3 protein. The sample gives 75,000 to 90,000 distinct CDR3 sequences, around 9.3% of which show up once; over 7% is in the top ten. The material was whole blood, obtained at baseline. The receptors were sampled from an adult who was a healthcare worker with PCR-confirmed SARS-CoV-2 infection or an uninfected control (not recorded which). CDR3s include the opening cysteine and the closing phenylalanine or tryptophan. D genes are given only for firm matches. Rows may omit the clone size; those that give it use once, few, many or a size class.

d_call	v_call	cdr3_length	clone_size	j_call	cdr3_aa	cdr3_nt
-	TRBV20-1	13	many	TRBJ2-3	CSASAPLLDTQYF	TGCAGTGCTAGTGCCCCTCTTTTAGATACGCAGTATTTT
-	TRBV4-2	16	many	TRBJ2-3	CASSPGTGTFTDTQYF	TGTGCCAGCAGCCCCGGAACGGGGACCTTCACAGATACGCAGTATTTT
TRBD2	TRBV7-2	18	-	TRBJ2-3	CASSGNGRVAGRTDTQYF	TGTGCCAGCAGCGGGAACGGACGGGTAGCGGGACGCACAGATACGCAGTATTTT
-	TRBV6-1	17	-	TRBJ2-3	CASSEARRIGFTDTQYF	TGTGCCAGCAGTGAAGCGCGAAGAATCGGATTCACAGATACGCAGTATTTT
TRBD1	TRBV19	17	many	TRBJ2-2	CASTRQGPPSNTGELFF	TGTGCCAGTACCCGACAGGGGCCACCTTCGAACACCGGGGAGCTGTTTTTT
TRBD2	TRBV27	14	many	TRBJ2-1	CASRIAGGPHEQFF	TGTGCCAGCAGGATAGCGGGAGGCCCCCATGAGCAGTTCTTC
-	TRBV5-5	14	many	TRBJ2-3	CASRHGAVTDTQYF	TGTGCCAGCAGGCACGGGGCGGTGACAGATACGCAGTATTTT
-	TRBV7-8	17	few	TRBJ1-5	CASSDESGGNPYQPQHF	TGTGCCAGCAGCGATGAAAGTGGGGGGAATCCATATCAGCCCCAGCATTTT
TRBD1	TRBV6-1	15	few	TRBJ2-3	CASSEQGASSDTQYF	TGTGCCAGCAGTGAACAGGGGGCTTCCTCAGATACGCAGTATTTT
-	TRBV15	15	many	TRBJ2-1	CATSRERSGSDEQFF	TGTGCCACCAGCAGAGAGAGGTCGGGAAGCGATGAGCAGTTCTTC
TRBD1	TRBV7-9	14	-	TRBJ2-5	CASSPTGPGETQYF	TGTGCCAGCAGCCCGACAGGGCCGGGGGAGACCCAGTACTTC
TRBD1	TRBV6-6	13	many	TRBJ1-5	CASRDRGGQPQHF	TGTGCCAGCAGAGACAGGGGAGGTCAGCCCCAGCATTTT
TRBD1	TRBV28	14	many	TRBJ1-5	CASSLQGVNQPQHF	TGTGCCAGCAGCCTACAGGGGGTGAATCAGCCCCAGCATTTT
TRBD2	TRBV7-3	18	few	TRBJ2-6	CASSSGLAGPTGANVLTF	TGTGCCAGCAGTTCCGGACTAGCGGGACCCACTGGGGCCAACGTCCTGACTTTC
-	TRBV7-6	15	many	TRBJ1-1	CASSLKAFMNTEAFF	TGTGCCAGCAGCTTAAAAGCCTTCATGAACACTGAAGCTTTCTTT
-	TRBV12-3/TRBV12-4	13	few	TRBJ2-5	CASRRDIRETQYF	TGTGCCAGCAGAAGGGACATTCGGGAGACCCAGTACTTC
TRBD2	TRBV12-3/TRBV12-4	13	few	TRBJ2-1	CASSLLAANEQFF	TGTGCCAGCAGTTTGCTAGCGGCCAATGAGCAGTTCTTC